This T cell receptor beta chain was captured in a study of blood T cells in healthy people across ages. Each of the donors had approximately 10 milliliters of peripheral blood drawn into EDTA-treated Vacutainer tubes. Together with a sample-barcoded 5' primer, a J-beta primer mix was included in a second PCR lasting about 7 to 11 cycles. Each sample provided no less than 2.5 million CDR3-containing paired-end reads. TCRdb re-called the 5' RACE reads with MiXCR, one entry per CDR3 protein. Of some 920,000 distinct CDR3 sequences listed, roughly 50% are singletons. General study findings and limits: Unsorted PBMCs blocked a conclusive comparison of naive and antigen-experienced cells.

Of note for this clonotype: Its antigen is unknown.

Deletions cut 5 bases from V and 8 bases from J, with 23 bases between. CDR3 length: 16 amino acids. CDR1 and CDR2 from the germline V gene are ENHRY and SYGVKD. The TCR originated in a woman aged 55-70 years in good health. The sample was blood. The chain carries TRBV10-3 and TRBJ2-3; D possibly matches TRBD1 or TRBD2 (5 bases each). The DNA of the CDR3 is TGTGCCATCAGTCGGACTCTTCTGCAGGGTGCAGCTACGCAGTATTTT. Its protein is CAISRTLLQGAATQYF.